This T cell receptor (beta chain) appears in the sequencing data of a study of shared clonotypes between healthy human individuals. The CDR3 spans 15 residues. V was trimmed by 2 bases and J by 0 bases, leaving 11 bases between them. CDR1 is GTSNPN, CDR2 SVGIG, per germline (reference sequence). Here immunoSEQ multiplex PCR was the method, and the copy in TCRdb shows in-frame clones only, minus some. The top ten clones hold roughly 0.39% of a sample with approximately 2.5 million clones, roughly 93% of them seen once. The donors were adults (healthy and HIV-negative) with no recent acute infections or vaccinations.

This TCR was sampled from a young man in good health. Some clones in this sample may be carry-over from other donors' samples. The chain joins TRBV30 to TRBJ2-1, with TRBD2 as a possible D gene (5 bases). Material for sequencing was naive CD4+ T cells from PBMCs. Subset meaning: CD45RA+ positively selected. The DNA of the CDR3 is TGTGCCTGGAGTTCAGGACTGGGCTCCTACAATGAGCAGTTCTTC. It is translated as CAWSSGLGSYNEQFF.